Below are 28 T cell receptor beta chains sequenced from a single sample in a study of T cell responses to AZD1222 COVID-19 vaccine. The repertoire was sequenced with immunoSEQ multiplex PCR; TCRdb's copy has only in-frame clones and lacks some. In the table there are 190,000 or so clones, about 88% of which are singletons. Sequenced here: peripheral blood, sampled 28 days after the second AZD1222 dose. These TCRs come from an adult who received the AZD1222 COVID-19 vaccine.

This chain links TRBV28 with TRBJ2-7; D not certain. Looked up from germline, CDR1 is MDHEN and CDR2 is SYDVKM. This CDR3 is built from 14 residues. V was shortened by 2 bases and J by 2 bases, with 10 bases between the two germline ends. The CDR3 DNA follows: TGTGCCAGCAGTTTAGCCACAAAGGCCTACGAGCAGTACTTC. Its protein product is CASSLATKAYEQYF.

Here the CDR3 DNA reads TGTGCCAGCAGCGGGGGGAGGGGGCTAACGGATTCACCCCTCCACTTT. Translation gives CASSGGRGLTDSPLHF. The chain joins TRBV9 to TRBJ1-6, with 7 bases matching TRBD1. V dropped 3 bases and J dropped 8; count of bases not matched to a gene: 11. CDR1 is SGDLS and CDR2 is YYNGEE in the germline V gene. The CDR3 loop spans 16 amino acids. Based on the CDR3 plus reference TRBV9 and TRBJ1-6, the full variable domain is DSGVTQTPKHLITATGQRVTLRCSPRSGDLSVYWYQQSLDQGLQFLIQYYNGEERAKGNILERFSAQQFPDLHSELNLSSLELGDSALYFCASSGGRGLTDSPLHFGNGTRLTVT.

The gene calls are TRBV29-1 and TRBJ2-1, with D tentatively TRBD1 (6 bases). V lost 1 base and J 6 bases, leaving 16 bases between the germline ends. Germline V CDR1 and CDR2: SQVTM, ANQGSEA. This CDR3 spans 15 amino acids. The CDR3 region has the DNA TGCAGCGTTGAAGGGGGCAGGGGTGGGGTCAATGAGCAGTTCTTC. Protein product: CSVEGGRGGVNEQFF.

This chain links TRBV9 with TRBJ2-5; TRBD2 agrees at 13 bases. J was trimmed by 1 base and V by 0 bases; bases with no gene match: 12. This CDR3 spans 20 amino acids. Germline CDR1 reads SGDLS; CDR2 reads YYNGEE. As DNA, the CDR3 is TGTGCCAGCAGCGTAGTAGTCAGGACTAGCGGGAGTGGGGTCCAAGAGACCCAGTACTTC. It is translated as CASSVVVRTSGSGVQETQYF. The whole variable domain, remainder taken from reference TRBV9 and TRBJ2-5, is DSGVTQTPKHLITATGQRVTLRCSPRSGDLSVYWYQQSLDQGLQFLIQYYNGEERAKGNILERFSAQQFPDLHSELNLSSLELGDSALYFCASSVVVRTSGSGVQETQYFGPGTRLLVL.

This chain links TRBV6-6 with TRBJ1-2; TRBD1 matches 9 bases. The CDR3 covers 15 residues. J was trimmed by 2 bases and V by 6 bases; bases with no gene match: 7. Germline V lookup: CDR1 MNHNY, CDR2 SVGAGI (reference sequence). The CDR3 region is CASSPGQGRNYGYTF. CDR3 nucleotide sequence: TGTGCCAGCAGCCCGGGACAGGGAAGAAACTATGGCTACACCTTC.

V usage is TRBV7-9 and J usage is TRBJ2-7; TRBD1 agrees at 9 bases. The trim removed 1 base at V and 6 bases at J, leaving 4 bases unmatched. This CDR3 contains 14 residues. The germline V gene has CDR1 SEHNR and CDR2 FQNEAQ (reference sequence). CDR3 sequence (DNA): TGTGCCAGCAGCTTAGGGACAGGGGCGTCCGAGCAGTACTTC. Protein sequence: CASSLGTGASEQYF.

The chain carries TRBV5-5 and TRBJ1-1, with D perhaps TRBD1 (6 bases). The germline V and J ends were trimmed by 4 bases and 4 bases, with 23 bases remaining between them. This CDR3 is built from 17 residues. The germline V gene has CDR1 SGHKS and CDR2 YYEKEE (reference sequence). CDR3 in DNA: TGTGCCAGCAGCCCCGGCGGGGGCGAATATGCGGGCACTGAAGCTTTCTTT. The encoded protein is CASSPGGGEYAGTEAFF.

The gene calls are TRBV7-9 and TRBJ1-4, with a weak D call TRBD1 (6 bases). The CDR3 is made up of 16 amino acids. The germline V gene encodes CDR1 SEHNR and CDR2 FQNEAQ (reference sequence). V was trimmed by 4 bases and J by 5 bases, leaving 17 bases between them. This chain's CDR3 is CASSSTGAAENEKLFF. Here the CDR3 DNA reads TGTGCCAGCAGCTCCACGGGGGCAGCGGAGAATGAAAAACTGTTTTTT.

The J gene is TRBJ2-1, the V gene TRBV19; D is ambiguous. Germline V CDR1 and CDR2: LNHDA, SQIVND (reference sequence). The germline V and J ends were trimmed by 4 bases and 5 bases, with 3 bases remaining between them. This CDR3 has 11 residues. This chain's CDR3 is CASSTNNEQFF. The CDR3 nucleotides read TGTGCCAGTAGTACAAACAATGAGCAGTTCTTC.

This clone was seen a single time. The CDR3 DNA is TGTGCCAGCAGTGGAGCGACAGGGTGGTACGAGCAGTACTTC. The encoded protein is CASSGATGWYEQYF. V and J are TRBV2 and TRBJ2-7; 7 nucleotides match TRBD1. This CDR3 comprises 14 residues. V shed 4 bases, J shed 4 bases, and the junction held 7 bases outside the gene matches. Germline V gene data show CDR1 as SNHLY and CDR2 as FYNNEI.

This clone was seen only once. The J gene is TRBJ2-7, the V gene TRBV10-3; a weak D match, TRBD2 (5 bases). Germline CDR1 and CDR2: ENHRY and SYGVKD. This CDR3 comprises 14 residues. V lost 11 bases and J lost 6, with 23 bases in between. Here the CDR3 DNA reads TGTGCCCTCTCCCCCCGGGGAATATCCGGCGAGCAGTACTTC. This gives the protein CALSPRGISGEQYF.

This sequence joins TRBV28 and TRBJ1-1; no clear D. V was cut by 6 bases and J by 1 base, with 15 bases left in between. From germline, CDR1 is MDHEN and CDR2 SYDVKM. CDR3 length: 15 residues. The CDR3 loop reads CASSLTAVANTEAFF. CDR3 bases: TGTGCCAGCAGCCTGACCGCAGTGGCGAACACTGAAGCTTTCTTT.

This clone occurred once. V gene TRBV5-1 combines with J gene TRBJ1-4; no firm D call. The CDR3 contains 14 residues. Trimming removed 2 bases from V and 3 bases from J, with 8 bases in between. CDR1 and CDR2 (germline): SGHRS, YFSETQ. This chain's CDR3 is CASSFGEPNEKLFF. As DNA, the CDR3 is TGCGCCAGCAGCTTTGGAGAGCCTAATGAAAAACTGTTTTTT. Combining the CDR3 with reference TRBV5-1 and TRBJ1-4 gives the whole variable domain KAGVTQTPRYLIKTRGQQVTLSCSPISGHRSVSWYQQTPGQGLQFLFEYFSETQRNKGNFPGRFSGRQFSNSRSEMNVSTLELGDSALYLCASSFGEPNEKLFFGSGTQLSVL.

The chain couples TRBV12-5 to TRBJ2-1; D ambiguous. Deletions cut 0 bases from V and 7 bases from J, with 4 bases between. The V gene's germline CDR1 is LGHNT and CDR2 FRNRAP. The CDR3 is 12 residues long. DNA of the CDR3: TGTGCTAGTGGTTTGGTCCAAAATGAGCAGTTCTTC. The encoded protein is CASGLVQNEQFF.

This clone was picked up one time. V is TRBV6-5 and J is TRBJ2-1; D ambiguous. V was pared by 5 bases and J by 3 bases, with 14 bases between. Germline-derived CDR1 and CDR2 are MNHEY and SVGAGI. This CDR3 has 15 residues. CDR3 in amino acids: CASSPRPALYNEQFF. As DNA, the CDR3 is TGTGCCAGCAGTCCTCGACCGGCCCTCTACAATGAGCAGTTCTTC.

The CDR3 nucleotides read TGTGCCAGCTCACCCTATGGGGGGGTCAGAAACATTCAGTACTTC. It codes for CASSPYGGVRNIQYF. The genes are TRBV18 and TRBJ2-4; 7 positions agree with TRBD2. Germline assignment: CDR1 KGHSH and CDR2 LQKENI. The CDR3 contains 15 residues. V lost 3 bases to trimming and J lost 6 bases; unmatched junction nucleotides: 8. The full variable domain, its missing parts supplied by reference TRBV18 and TRBJ2-4, is NAGVMQNPRHLVRRRGQEARLRCSPMKGHSHVYWYRQLPEEGLKFMVYLQKENIIDESGMPKERFSAEFPKEGPSILRIQQVVRGDSAAYFCASSPYGGVRNIQYFGAGTRLSVL.

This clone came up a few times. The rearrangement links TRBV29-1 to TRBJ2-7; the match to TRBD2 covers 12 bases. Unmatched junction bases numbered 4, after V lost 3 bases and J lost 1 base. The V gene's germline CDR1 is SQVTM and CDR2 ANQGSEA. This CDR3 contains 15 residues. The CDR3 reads CSVDGGLAGSYEQYF. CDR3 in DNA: TGCAGCGTTGACGGGGGACTAGCGGGTTCCTACGAGCAGTACTTC.

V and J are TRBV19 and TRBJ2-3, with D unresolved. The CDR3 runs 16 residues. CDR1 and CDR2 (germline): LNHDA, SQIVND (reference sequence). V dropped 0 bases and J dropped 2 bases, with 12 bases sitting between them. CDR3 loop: CASSIDPYGNTDTQYF. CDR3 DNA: TGTGCCAGTAGTATAGATCCCTACGGTAACACAGATACGCAGTATTTT.

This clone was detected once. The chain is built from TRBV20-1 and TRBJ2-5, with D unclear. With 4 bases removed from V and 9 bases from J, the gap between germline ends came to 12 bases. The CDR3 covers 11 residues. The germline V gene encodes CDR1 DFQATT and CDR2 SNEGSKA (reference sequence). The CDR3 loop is CSATLSIPQYF. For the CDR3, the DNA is TGCAGTGCTACACTTAGCATTCCCCAGTACTTC.

CDR3 bases: TGTGCCAGCAGTTCCCCGGGGAGCGGAACTTCCTACGAGCAGTACTTC. Protein sequence: CASSSPGSGTSYEQYF. The gene calls are TRBV6-5 and TRBJ2-7, with D perhaps matching TRBD2 (5 bases). The CDR3 consists of 16 residues. Germline CDR1 MNHEY, CDR2 SVGAGI. Trimming pared 4 bases from V and 1 base from J, leaving 17 bases between.

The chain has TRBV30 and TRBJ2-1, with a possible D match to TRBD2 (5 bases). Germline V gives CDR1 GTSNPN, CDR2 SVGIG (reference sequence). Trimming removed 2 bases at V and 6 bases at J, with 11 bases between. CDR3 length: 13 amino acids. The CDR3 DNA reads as TGTGCCTGGAGTCGAACGGGGTTCAATGAGCAGTTCTTC. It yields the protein CAWSRTGFNEQFF.

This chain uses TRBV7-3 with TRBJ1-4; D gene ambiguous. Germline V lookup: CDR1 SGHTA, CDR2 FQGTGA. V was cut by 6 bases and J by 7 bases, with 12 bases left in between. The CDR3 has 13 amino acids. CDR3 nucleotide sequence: TGTGCCAGCAGGGAGACTGTTTTTGAAAAACTGTTTTTT. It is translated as CASRETVFEKLFF.

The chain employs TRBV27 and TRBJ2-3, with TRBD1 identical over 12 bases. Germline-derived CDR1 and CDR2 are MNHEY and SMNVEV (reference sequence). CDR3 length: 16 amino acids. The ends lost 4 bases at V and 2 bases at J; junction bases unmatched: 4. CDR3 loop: CASSWGTGGPTDTQYF. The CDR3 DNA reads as TGTGCCAGCAGTTGGGGGACAGGGGGCCCCACAGATACGCAGTATTTT.

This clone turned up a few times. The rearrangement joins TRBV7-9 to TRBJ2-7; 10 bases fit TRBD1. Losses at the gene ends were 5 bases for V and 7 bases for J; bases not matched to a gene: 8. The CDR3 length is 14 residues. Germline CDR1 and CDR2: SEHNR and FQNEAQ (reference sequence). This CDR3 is CASSLRQGAGEQYF. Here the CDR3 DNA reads TGTGCCAGCAGCCTCAGACAGGGGGCGGGTGAGCAGTACTTC. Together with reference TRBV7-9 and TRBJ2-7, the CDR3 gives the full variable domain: DTGVSQNPRHKITKRGQNVTFRCDPISEHNRLYWYRQTLGQGPEFLTYFQNEAQLEKSRLLSDRFSAERPKGSFSTLEIQRTEQGDSAMYLCASSLRQGAGEQYFGPGTRLTVT.

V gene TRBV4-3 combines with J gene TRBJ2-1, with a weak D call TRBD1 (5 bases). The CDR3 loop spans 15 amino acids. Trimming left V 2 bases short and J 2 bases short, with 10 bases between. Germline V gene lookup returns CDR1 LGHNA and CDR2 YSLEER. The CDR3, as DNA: TGCGCCAGCAGCCAAACCGACAGCCCCTACAATGAGCAGTTCTTC. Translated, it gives CASSQTDSPYNEQFF.

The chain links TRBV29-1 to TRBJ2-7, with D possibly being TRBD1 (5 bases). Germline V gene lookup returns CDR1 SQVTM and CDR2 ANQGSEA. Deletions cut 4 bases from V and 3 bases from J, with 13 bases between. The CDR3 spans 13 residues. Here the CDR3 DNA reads TGCAGCGTTGTGTTGGCTACAGGCTACGAGCAGTACTTC. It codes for CSVVLATGYEQYF.

The DNA for the CDR3 is TGTGCCAGCAGTTACACAGCGGGAGAAGTGTACGAGCAGTACTTC. This codes for CASSYTAGEVYEQYF. The genes are TRBV6-6 and TRBJ2-7; 8 positions match TRBD2. The CDR3 runs to 15 residues. Looked up from germline, CDR1 is MNHNY and CDR2 is SVGAGI (reference sequence). V lost 2 bases and J lost 4; bases outside the gene matches: 7.

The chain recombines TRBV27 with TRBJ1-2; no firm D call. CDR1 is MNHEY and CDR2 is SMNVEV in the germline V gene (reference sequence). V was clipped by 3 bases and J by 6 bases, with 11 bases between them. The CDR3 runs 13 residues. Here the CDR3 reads CASSFNPGDGYTF. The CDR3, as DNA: TGTGCCAGCAGTTTTAACCCGGGAGATGGCTACACCTTC.